These 13 T cell receptor beta chains were sequenced from one sample in a study of patients and donors after allogeneic stem cell transplantation. TCRdb reanalysed the RT-PCR reads using MiXCR and keeps one entry per CDR3 protein. The sample records 100,000 to 120,000 distinct CDR3 sequences, roughly 37% being singletons. Sequenced sample: blood, either unsorted or a sorted T cell fraction (not recorded which). The receptors come from a human donor who was either an allogeneic HSCT recipient or a stem cell or donor lymphocyte infusion donor (not recorded which). It is not recorded whose cells these are; they may come from a transplant donor.

The sample holds a few counts of this clonotype. This chain joins TRBV24-1 and TRBJ2-1; 11 nucleotides line up with TRBD2. This CDR3 is built from 15 residues. The V segment lost 5 bases and the J segment 4 bases; nucleotides outside the gene matches: 3. Germline assignment: CDR1 KGHDR and CDR2 SFDVKD. The CDR3: CATSATSGKYNEQFF. CDR3 nucleotides: TGTGCCACCAGTGCGACTAGCGGGAAGTACAATGAGCAGTTCTTC.

The chain employs TRBV12-3 or TRBV12-4 and TRBJ2-2; D not certain. Trimming took 5 bases from V and 5 from J, leaving 12 bases between them. The CDR3 length is 14 residues. The CDR3 loop is CASSMDGFTGELFF. CDR3 in DNA: TGTGCCAGCAGTATGGACGGCTTTACCGGGGAGCTGTTTTTT.

This clonotype was counted a few times. This chain connects TRBV5-1 to TRBJ2-7; D ambiguous. CDR1 is SGHRS, CDR2 YFSETQ, per germline. V was cut by 2 bases and J by 2 bases, with 11 bases left in between. The CDR3 sequence is 14 residues long. The CDR3 sequence is CASSFKDLPYEQYF. The CDR3, as DNA: TGCGCCAGCAGCTTTAAGGATCTACCCTACGAGCAGTACTTC.

The genes are TRBV20-1 and TRBJ2-3; D is possibly TRBD2 (6 bases). V lost 6 bases to trimming and J lost 2 bases, with 15 bases between them. Germline V CDR1 and CDR2: DFQATT, SNEGSKA (reference sequence). There are 14 residues in the CDR3. CDR3 coding DNA: TGCAGTGCCCTCCGGGACTTCCCCACAGATACGCAGTATTTT. It encodes CSALRDFPTDTQYF.

V gene TRBV5-1 combines with J gene TRBJ1-2, with TRBD1 matching 8 bases. CDR1 is SGHRS, CDR2 YFSETQ, per germline. The CDR3 length is 15 residues. V was pared by 1 base and J by 3 bases, with 5 bases of the junction left unmatched. This CDR3 reads CASSLRTGSYYGYTF. The CDR3 nucleotides are TGCGCCAGCAGCTTGCGGACAGGGTCCTACTATGGCTACACCTTC.

The gene calls are TRBV9 and TRBJ2-1, with TRBD2 matching over 11 bases. From germline, CDR1 is SGDLS and CDR2 YYNGEE. V shed 0 bases and J 4 bases; nucleotides not matched to a gene: 12. This CDR3 spans 19 amino acids. For the CDR3, the DNA is TGTGCCAGCAGCGTAGAGGCCCCCACTAGCGGGAGTGGTTACAATGAGCAGTTCTTC. The encoded protein is CASSVEAPTSGSGYNEQFF. Based on the CDR3 plus reference TRBV9 and TRBJ2-1, the full variable domain is DSGVTQTPKHLITATGQRVTLRCSPRSGDLSVYWYQQSLDQGLQFLIQYYNGEERAKGNILERFSAQQFPDLHSELNLSSLELGDSALYFCASSVEAPTSGSGYNEQFFGPGTRLTVL.

V and J are TRBV28 and TRBJ1-2, with 7 positions matching TRBD1. CDR1 and CDR2 from the germline V gene are MDHEN and SYDVKM. The CDR3 runs 16 residues. V was pared by 6 bases and J by 2 bases, with 12 bases of the junction left unmatched. The chain's CDR3 is CASSTPRGDINYGYTF. CDR3 bases: TGTGCCAGCAGCACCCCCAGGGGGGATATCAACTATGGCTACACCTTC.

The rearrangement joins TRBV29-1 to TRBJ2-7; weak D call: TRBD2 (7 bases). V gave up 1 base and J gave up 6 bases, with 10 bases separating them. This CDR3 region has 12 residues. Germline CDR1 SQVTM, CDR2 ANQGSEA. The CDR3 DNA reads TGCAGCGTTGAAGGGGGGGGGCCCGAGCAGTACTTC. As protein: CSVEGGGPEQYF.

J is TRBJ2-3 and V is TRBV15; perhaps TRBD1 as D (6 bases). CDR3 size: 14 residues. Between the trimmed V and J ends, which lost 4 bases and 7 bases, there was a span of 15 bases. The V gene's germline CDR1 is LNHNV and CDR2 YYDKDF (reference sequence). CDR3 in amino acids: CATSTQGIGNTQYF. Here the CDR3 DNA reads TGTGCCACCAGCACTCAGGGGATTGGGAATACGCAGTATTTT.

The J gene is TRBJ2-7, the V gene TRBV20-1; 10 nucleotides match TRBD2. Unmatched junction bases numbered 16, after V lost 3 bases and J lost 5 bases. CDR1 DFQATT and CDR2 SNEGSKA come from the germline V gene (reference sequence). The length of the CDR3 is 17 residues. The CDR3: CSASGRLAGVGAHEQYF. CDR3 bases: TGCAGTGCTAGTGGTCGGCTAGCGGGAGTGGGTGCGCACGAGCAGTACTTC.

The rearrangement joins TRBV4-2 to TRBJ2-7; D uncertain. V was cut by 0 bases and J by 4 bases, with 16 bases left in between. CDR1 is LGHNA and CDR2 is YNFKEQ in the germline V gene. The CDR3 is 16 amino acids. The CDR3 DNA reads as TGTGCCAGCAGCCAAGAGTCGGCGACTTTGGGTTACGAGCAGTACTTC. As protein: CASSQESATLGYEQYF.

The genes are TRBV9 and TRBJ1-1; D remains ambiguous. This CDR3 has 14 residues. Germline loops: CDR1 SGDLS, CDR2 YYNGEE. V gave up 0 bases and J gave up 1 base, with 7 bases separating them. The CDR3 spells CASSVGGRNTEAFF. CDR3 sequence (DNA): TGTGCCAGCAGCGTAGGTGGCCGGAACACTGAAGCTTTCTTT.

The chain has TRBV27 and TRBJ1-1, with a weak D call TRBD1 (5 bases). V lost 0 bases and J 0 bases, leaving 8 bases between the germline ends. This CDR3 comprises 15 residues. The germline V gene encodes CDR1 MNHEY and CDR2 SMNVEV (reference sequence). The CDR3 protein is CASSLSGGVNTEAFF. The CDR3 DNA reads TGTGCCAGCAGTTTATCGGGGGGTGTGAACACTGAAGCTTTCTTT.